The 22 T cell receptor beta chains below were found in one sample sequenced in a study of blood T cell repertoires in COVID-19. Clones were sequenced by immunoSEQ multiplex PCR, and TCRdb holds only the in-frame ones, with some missing. The sample carries around 370,000 clones, 90% recorded once. What was sequenced was peripheral blood. All receptors come from a man aged 18-30 years with active or convalescent COVID-19.

This chain joins TRBV5-5 and TRBJ1-3, with D uncertain. Between the trimmed V and J ends, which lost 0 bases and 1 base, there was a span of 5 bases. The CDR3 spans 14 residues. CDR1 and CDR2 from the germline V gene are SGHKS and YYEKEE (reference sequence). CDR3 amino acids: CASSLVQSGNTIYF. In DNA, the CDR3 is TGTGCCAGCAGCTTGGTTCAGTCTGGAAACACCATATATTTT.

This chain joins TRBV25-1 and TRBJ1-2, with D hard to call. CDR1 MGHDK and CDR2 SYGVNS come from the germline V gene. The CDR3 consists of 15 residues. The V and J ends lost 7 bases and 2 bases respectively, with 17 bases between them. The CDR3 here is CASNQGGPQNYGYTF. In nucleotides, the CDR3 is TGTGCCAGCAACCAAGGAGGACCGCAGAACTATGGCTACACCTTC.

This chain connects TRBV15 to TRBJ2-1, with TRBD1 identical over 10 bases. CDR3 length equals 17 residues. V lost 3 bases and J lost 10; bases outside the gene matches: 15. The germline gives CDR1 LNHNV, CDR2 YYDKDF (reference sequence). The CDR3 reads CATSRDLGTGVIREQFF. In nucleotides, the CDR3 is TGTGCCACCAGCAGGGACCTCGGGACAGGGGTTATTCGGGAGCAGTTCTTC. The entire variable domain, with the rest obtained from reference TRBV15 and TRBJ2-1, is as follows: DAMVIQNPRYQVTQFGKPVTLSCSQTLNHNVMYWYQQKSSQAPKLLFHYYDKDFNNEADTPDNFQSRRPNTSFCFLDIRSPGLGDTAMYLCATSRDLGTGVIREQFFGPGTRLTVL.

J is TRBJ1-5 and V is TRBV5-1; 7 bases match TRBD1. Per the germline V gene, CDR1 is SGHRS and CDR2 is YFSETQ. V dropped 0 bases and J dropped 3; count of bases not matched to a gene: 6. The CDR3 totals 16 residues. The CDR3 DNA sequence: TGCGCCAGCAGCTTGGAGCCAGGGGGTATCAATCAGCCCCAGCATTTT. Translated, it gives CASSLEPGGINQPQHF.

The V call is TRBV11-3, the J call TRBJ2-1; 8 nucleotides line up with TRBD2. The CDR3 runs to 14 residues. After removal of 6 bases from V and 5 bases from J, the junction contained 6 bases not matched to a gene. Germline V lookup: CDR1 SGHNT, CDR2 YENEEA. In DNA, the CDR3 is TGTGCCAGCAGTAAGCGGGAGAAGAACAATGAGCAGTTCTTC. It codes for CASSKREKNNEQFF.

This chain connects TRBV6-6 to TRBJ2-7; 8 nucleotides match TRBD1. Trimming removed 4 bases from V and 5 bases from J; junction bases left unmatched: 10. From germline, CDR1 is MNHNY and CDR2 SVGAGI (reference sequence). The CDR3 is 15 amino acids. The CDR3 reads CASSSLRQGSHEQYF. For the CDR3, the DNA is TGTGCCAGCAGTTCTCTCCGACAGGGGAGCCACGAGCAGTACTTC.

This chain joins TRBV7-2 and TRBJ2-4; TRBD1 matches 8 bases. J was trimmed by 2 bases and V by 5 bases; bases with no gene match: 11. The CDR3 is 17 amino acids. CDR1 and CDR2 from the germline V gene are SGHTA and FQGNSA. Written as DNA, the CDR3 is TGTGCCAGCAGCCCCCAACAGGGGGGTTTTACCAAAAACATTCAGTACTTC. Amino acids: CASSPQQGGFTKNIQYF.

The rearrangement uses TRBV7-2 and TRBJ2-3, with TRBD2 matching 11 bases. This CDR3 comprises 16 residues. V shed 7 bases, J shed 4 bases, and the junction held 10 bases outside the gene matches. Germline V gives CDR1 SGHTA, CDR2 FQGNSA. The CDR3 loop reads CASNIAGGPAADTQYF. The DNA for the CDR3 is TGTGCCAGCAACATAGCGGGAGGGCCGGCGGCAGATACGCAGTATTTT.

This clone was found once. Germline and junction disagree at one end, which may indicate a read error. J is TRBJ2-2 and V is TRBV7-7; 8 bases line up with TRBD2. Germline V lookup: CDR1 SSHAT, CDR2 FNYEAQ (reference sequence). The CDR3 is made up of 13 amino acids. The CDR3 sequence: CASSRTSSGELFF. CDR3 DNA sequence: TGTGCTAGCAGCAGGACTAGCTCCGGGGAGCTGTTTTTT.

In DNA form, the CDR3 reads TGTGCCACCAGTGATAACGGACAGGGGGCCTATGGTGAAAAACTGTTTTTT. Protein: CATSDNGQGAYGEKLFF. The rearrangement joins TRBV24-1 to TRBJ1-4; 11 bases line up with TRBD1. With 3 bases clipped from V and 7 bases from J, the junction kept 9 bases outside the gene matches. Germline-derived CDR1 and CDR2 are KGHDR and SFDVKD. The CDR3 contains 17 residues.

This chain connects TRBV4-3 to TRBJ1-6; the match to TRBD1 covers 7 bases. The CDR3 runs 16 residues. CDR1 and CDR2 (germline): LGHNA, YSLEER. V lost 3 bases, J lost 6 bases, and 8 bases stayed unmatched. The CDR3 nucleotides read TGCGCCAGCAGCCATGCTAACAGGGGAATTAATTCACCCCTCCACTTT. This translates into CASSHANRGINSPLHF.

The chain employs TRBV18 and TRBJ2-5; perhaps TRBD2 as D (6 bases). Germline values: CDR1 KGHSH, CDR2 LQKENI. Between the trimmed V and J ends, which lost 3 bases and 1 base, there was a span of 18 bases. The CDR3 runs to 17 residues. The CDR3 spells CASSPQVRGTPQETQYF. As DNA, the CDR3 is TGTGCCAGCTCACCTCAGGTTCGCGGGACCCCCCAAGAGACCCAGTACTTC.

This chain uses TRBV7-9 with TRBJ1-1, with a possible D match to TRBD1 (5 bases). Germline V gene data show CDR1 as SEHNR and CDR2 as FQNEAQ (reference sequence). V was shortened by 1 base and J by 4 bases, with 10 bases between the two germline ends. The CDR3 contains 14 residues. The CDR3 nucleotides are TGTGCCAGCAGCTTAGGCAGGGAGGGCACTGAAGCTTTCTTT. This encodes CASSLGREGTEAFF.

The chain combines TRBV11-3 with TRBJ1-2; 9 bases are a match to TRBD1. CDR1 is SGHNT and CDR2 is YENEEA in the germline V gene. The V gene end was trimmed by 5 bases and the J gene end by 7 bases; junction bases not matched to a gene: 5. This CDR3 spans 13 amino acids. In DNA form, the CDR3 reads TGTGCCAGCAGCGCCGGGACAGGGAGTGGCTACACCTTC. Translated, it gives CASSAGTGSGYTF.

The chain combines TRBV6-5 with TRBJ2-7, with TRBD2 matching 7 bases. V lost 0 bases, J lost 6 bases, and 11 bases stayed unmatched. CDR1 MNHEY and CDR2 SVGAGI come from the germline V gene. The CDR3 is made up of 16 amino acids. CDR3 DNA: TGTGCCAGCAGTTACTCGCGAAAGCGGGATTACGGCGAGCAGTACTTC. As protein: CASSYSRKRDYGEQYF.

The J gene is TRBJ2-1, the V gene TRBV6-5; a possible D gene is TRBD2 (6 bases). This CDR3 is 13 amino acids long. Germline-derived CDR1 and CDR2 are MNHEY and SVGAGI. Trimming removed 2 bases at V and 13 bases at J, with 15 bases between. This CDR3 is CASSYPGLPHQFF. The CDR3 DNA is TGTGCCAGCAGTTACCCGGGACTCCCCCACCAGTTCTTC.

The genes are TRBV30 and TRBJ1-1, with D tentatively TRBD1 (5 bases). Deletions cut 2 bases from V and 7 bases from J, with 17 bases between. Germline loops: CDR1 GTSNPN, CDR2 SVGIG (reference sequence). The CDR3 spans 14 residues. CDR3 sequence: CAWSPDSLPYEAFF. The CDR3 DNA sequence: TGTGCCTGGAGTCCTGACAGTCTACCATATGAAGCTTTCTTT.

The chain links TRBV6-5 to TRBJ1-5; 8 bases align to TRBD1. The V segment lost 4 bases and the J segment 1 base; nucleotides outside the gene matches: 3. Germline loops: CDR1 MNHEY, CDR2 SVGAGI. There are 15 residues in the CDR3. The CDR3: CASSWTGWSNQPQHF. Here the CDR3 DNA reads TGTGCCAGCAGTTGGACAGGGTGGAGCAATCAGCCCCAGCATTTT.

About this clone: Other DNA sequences of this sample code for an identical CDR3. The CDR3 spells CASSGETQYF. CDR3 nucleotides: TGTGCCAGCTCCGGAGAGACCCAGTACTTC. This chain uses TRBV18 with TRBJ2-5; no clear D. V lost 6 bases and J 4 bases, leaving 3 bases between the germline ends. CDR1 and CDR2 (germline): KGHSH, LQKENI. The CDR3 loop spans 10 amino acids.

The gene calls are TRBV11-1 and TRBJ2-1; 9 nucleotides align to TRBD1. V trimming: 5 bases; J trimming: 5 bases; junction bases outside the gene matches: 7. Per germline, CDR1 SGHAT and CDR2 FQDESV (reference sequence). The CDR3 is made up of 15 amino acids. Here the CDR3 DNA reads TGTGCCAGCAGCCCCCGGGACAGGGACGACAATGAGCAGTTCTTC. Protein product: CASSPRDRDDNEQFF.

This clone has just a few counts. The rearrangement joins TRBV6-2 or TRBV6-3 to TRBJ1-6; TRBD1 might be the D (6 bases). Germline V gene data show CDR1 as MNHEY and CDR2 as SVGEGT. Trimming shortened V by 4 bases and J by 9 bases, and 16 bases separated the two germline ends. The CDR3 extends over 15 amino acids. Here the CDR3 reads CASSSPRGSGSPLHF. The CDR3 nucleotides are TGTGCCAGCAGTTCTCCGAGGGGGTCCGGTTCACCCCTCCACTTT.

This chain connects TRBV27 to TRBJ1-6; D not certain. This CDR3 spans 13 amino acids. Germline-derived CDR1 and CDR2 are MNHEY and SMNVEV (reference sequence). V lost 0 bases and J lost 9, with 6 bases in between. This CDR3 is CASSLSYSSPLHF. DNA for the CDR3: TGTGCCAGCAGTTTATCGTACAGTTCACCCCTCCACTTT.